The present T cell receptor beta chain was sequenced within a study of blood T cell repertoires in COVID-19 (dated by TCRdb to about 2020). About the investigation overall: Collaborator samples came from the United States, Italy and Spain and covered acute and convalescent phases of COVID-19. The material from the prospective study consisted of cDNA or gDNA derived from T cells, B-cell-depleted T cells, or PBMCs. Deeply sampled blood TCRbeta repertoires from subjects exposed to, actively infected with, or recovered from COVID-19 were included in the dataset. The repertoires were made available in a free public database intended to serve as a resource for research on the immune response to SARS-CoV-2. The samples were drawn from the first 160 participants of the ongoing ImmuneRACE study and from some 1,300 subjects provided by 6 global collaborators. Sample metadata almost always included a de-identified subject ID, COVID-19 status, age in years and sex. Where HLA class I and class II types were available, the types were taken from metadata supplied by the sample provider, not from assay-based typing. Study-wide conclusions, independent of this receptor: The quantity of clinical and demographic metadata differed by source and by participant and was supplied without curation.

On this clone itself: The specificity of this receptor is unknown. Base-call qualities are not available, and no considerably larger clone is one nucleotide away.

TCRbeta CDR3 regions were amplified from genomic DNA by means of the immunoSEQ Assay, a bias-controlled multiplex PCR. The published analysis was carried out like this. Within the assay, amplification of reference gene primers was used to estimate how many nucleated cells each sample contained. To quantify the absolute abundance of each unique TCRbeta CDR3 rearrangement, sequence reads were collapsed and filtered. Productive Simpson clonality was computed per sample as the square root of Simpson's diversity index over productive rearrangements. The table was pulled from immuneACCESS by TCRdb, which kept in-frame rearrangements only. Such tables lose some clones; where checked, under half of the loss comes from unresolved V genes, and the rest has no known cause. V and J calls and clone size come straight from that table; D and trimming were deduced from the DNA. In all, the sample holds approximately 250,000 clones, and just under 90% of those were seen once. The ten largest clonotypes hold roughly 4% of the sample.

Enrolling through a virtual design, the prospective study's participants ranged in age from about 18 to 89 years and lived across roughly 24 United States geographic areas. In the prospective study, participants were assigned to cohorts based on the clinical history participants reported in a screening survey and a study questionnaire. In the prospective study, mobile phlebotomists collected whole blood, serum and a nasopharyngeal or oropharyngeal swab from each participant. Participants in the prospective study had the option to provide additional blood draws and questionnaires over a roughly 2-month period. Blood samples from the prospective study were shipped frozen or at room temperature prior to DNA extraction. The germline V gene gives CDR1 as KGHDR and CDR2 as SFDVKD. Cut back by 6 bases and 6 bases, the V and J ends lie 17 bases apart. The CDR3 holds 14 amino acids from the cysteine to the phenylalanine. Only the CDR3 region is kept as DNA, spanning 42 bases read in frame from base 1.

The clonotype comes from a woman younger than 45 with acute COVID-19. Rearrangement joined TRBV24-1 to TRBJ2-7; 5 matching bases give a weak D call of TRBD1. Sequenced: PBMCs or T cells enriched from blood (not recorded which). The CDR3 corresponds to CATSPRTSTAEQYF. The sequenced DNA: TGTGCCACCAGTCCTCGGACATCAACTGCCGAGCAGTACTTC.